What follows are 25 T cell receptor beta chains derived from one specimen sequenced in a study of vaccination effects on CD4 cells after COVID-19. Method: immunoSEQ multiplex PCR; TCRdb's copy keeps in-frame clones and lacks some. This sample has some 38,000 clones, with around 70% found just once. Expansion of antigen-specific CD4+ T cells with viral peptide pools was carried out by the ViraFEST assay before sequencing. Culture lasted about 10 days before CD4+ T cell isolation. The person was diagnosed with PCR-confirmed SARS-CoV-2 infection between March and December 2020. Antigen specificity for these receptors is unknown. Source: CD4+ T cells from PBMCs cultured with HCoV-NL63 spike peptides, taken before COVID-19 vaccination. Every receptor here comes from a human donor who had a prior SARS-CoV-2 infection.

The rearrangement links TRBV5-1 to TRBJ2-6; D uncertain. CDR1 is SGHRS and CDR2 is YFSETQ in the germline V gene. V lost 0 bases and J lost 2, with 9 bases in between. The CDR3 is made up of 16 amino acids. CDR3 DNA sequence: TGCGCCAGCAGCTTGGGGGCCATAACTGGGGCCAACGTCCTGACTTTC. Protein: CASSLGAITGANVLTF.

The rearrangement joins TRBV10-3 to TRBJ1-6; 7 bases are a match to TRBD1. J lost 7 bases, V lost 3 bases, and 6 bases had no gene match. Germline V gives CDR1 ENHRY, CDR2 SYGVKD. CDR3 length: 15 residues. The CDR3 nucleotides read TGTGCCATCAGTGATCTTAAACAGGGGAATTCACCCCTCCACTTT. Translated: CAISDLKQGNSPLHF.

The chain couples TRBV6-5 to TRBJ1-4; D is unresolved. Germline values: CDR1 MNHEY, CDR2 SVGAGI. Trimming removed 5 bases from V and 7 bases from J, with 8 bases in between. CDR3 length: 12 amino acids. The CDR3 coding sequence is TGTGCCAGCAGTCAATCTGGTGAAAAACTGTTTTTT. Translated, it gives CASSQSGEKLFF.

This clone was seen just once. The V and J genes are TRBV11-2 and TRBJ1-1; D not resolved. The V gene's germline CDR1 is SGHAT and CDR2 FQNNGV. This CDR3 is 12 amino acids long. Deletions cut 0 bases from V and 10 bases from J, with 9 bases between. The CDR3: CASSLEGIGAFF. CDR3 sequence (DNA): TGTGCCAGCAGCTTAGAAGGGATTGGAGCTTTCTTT.

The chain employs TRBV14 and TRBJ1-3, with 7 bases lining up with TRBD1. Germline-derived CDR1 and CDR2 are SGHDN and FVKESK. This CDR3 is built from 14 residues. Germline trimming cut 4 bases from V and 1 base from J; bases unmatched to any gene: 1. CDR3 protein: CASSPRGSGNTIYF. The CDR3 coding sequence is TGTGCCAGCAGCCCCAGGGGGTCTGGAAACACCATATATTTT.

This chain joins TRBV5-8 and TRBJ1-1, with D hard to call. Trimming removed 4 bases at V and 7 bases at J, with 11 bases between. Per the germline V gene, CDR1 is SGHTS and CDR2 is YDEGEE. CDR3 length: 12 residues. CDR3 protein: CASSRWPIEAFF. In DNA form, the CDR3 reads TGTGCCAGCAGCCGGTGGCCGATTGAAGCTTTCTTT.

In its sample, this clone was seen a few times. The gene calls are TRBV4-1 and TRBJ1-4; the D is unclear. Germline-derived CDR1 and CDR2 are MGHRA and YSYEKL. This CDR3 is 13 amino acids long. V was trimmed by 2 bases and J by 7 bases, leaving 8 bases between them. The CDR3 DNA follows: TGCGCCAGCAGCCAAACCATCGGTGAAAAACTGTTTTTT. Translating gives CASSQTIGEKLFF.

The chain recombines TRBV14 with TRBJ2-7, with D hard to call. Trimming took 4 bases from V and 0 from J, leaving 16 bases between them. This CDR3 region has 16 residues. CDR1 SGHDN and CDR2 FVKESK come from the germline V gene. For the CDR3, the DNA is TGTGCCAGCAGCCCCAACCTCGCGCCTTACTCCTACGAGCAGTACTTC. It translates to CASSPNLAPYSYEQYF.

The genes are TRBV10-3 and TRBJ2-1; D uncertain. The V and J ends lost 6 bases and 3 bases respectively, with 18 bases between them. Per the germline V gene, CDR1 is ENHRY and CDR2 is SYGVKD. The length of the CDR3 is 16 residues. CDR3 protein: CAISHLATVYYNEQFF. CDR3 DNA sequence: TGTGCCATCAGCCACTTGGCCACAGTTTACTACAATGAGCAGTTCTTC.

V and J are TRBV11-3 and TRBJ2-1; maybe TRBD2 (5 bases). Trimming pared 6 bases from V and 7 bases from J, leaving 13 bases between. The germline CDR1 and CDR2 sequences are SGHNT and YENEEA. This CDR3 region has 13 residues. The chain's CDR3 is CASSNKGGNEQFF. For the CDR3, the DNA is TGTGCCAGCAGTAATAAAGGAGGTAATGAGCAGTTCTTC. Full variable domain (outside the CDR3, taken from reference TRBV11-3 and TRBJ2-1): EAGVVQSPRYKIIEKKQPVAFWCNPISGHNTLYWYLQNLGQGPELLIRYENEEAVDDSQLPKDRFSAERLKGVDSTLKIQPAELGDSAVYLCASSNKGGNEQFFGPGTRLTVL.

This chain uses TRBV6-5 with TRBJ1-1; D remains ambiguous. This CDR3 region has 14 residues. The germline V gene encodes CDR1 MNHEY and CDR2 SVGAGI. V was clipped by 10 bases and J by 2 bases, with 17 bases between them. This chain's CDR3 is CATARPRRNTEAFF. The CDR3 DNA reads TGTGCCACCGCAAGGCCAAGACGAAACACTGAAGCTTTCTTT.

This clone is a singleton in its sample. In DNA form, the CDR3 reads TGCGCCAGCAGCTTGGAAGGGGAAAATACGCAGTATTTT. Translation gives CASSLEGENTQYF. This chain links TRBV5-1 with TRBJ2-3, with TRBD1 as a possible D gene (5 bases). CDR3 length: 13 amino acids. V was shortened by 0 bases and J by 7 bases, with 9 bases between the two germline ends. The germline V gene has CDR1 SGHRS and CDR2 YFSETQ.

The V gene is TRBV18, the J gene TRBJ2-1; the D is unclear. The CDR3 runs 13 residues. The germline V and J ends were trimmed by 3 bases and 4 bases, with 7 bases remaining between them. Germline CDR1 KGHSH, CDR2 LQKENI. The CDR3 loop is CASSPARYNEQFF. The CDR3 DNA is TGTGCCAGCTCACCGGCCCGATACAATGAGCAGTTCTTC.

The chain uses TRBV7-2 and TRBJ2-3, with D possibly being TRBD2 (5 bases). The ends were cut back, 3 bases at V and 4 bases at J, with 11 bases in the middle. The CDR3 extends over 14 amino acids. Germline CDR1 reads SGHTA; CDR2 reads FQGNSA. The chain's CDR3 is CASSFGIEADTQYF. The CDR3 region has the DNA TGTGCCAGCAGCTTCGGGATCGAGGCAGATACGCAGTATTTT.

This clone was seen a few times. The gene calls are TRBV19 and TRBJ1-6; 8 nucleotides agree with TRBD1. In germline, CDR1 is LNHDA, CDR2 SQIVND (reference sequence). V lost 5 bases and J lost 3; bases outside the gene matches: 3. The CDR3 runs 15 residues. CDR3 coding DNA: TGTGCCAGTAGTGACACAGGGGGCTATAATTCACCCCTCCACTTT. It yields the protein CASSDTGGYNSPLHF.

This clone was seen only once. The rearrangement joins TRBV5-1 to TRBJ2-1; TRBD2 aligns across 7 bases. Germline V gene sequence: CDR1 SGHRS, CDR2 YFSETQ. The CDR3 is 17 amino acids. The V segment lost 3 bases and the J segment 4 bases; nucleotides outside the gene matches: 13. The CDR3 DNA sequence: TGCGCCAGCAGCTGGACGGGGGGTTCTCCCTTTTACAATGAGCAGTTCTTC. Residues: CASSWTGGSPFYNEQFF.

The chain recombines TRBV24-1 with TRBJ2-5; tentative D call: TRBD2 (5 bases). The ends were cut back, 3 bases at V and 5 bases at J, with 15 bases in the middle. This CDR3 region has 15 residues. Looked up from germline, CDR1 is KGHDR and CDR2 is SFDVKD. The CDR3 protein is CATSDPKEAGETQYF. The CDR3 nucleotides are TGTGCCACCAGTGATCCCAAGGAGGCAGGCGAGACCCAGTACTTC.

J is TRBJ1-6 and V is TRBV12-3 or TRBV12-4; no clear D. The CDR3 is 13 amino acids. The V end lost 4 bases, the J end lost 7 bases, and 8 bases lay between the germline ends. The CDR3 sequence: CASSSVQNSPLHF. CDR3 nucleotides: TGTGCCAGCAGTTCCGTACAGAATTCACCCCTCCACTTT.

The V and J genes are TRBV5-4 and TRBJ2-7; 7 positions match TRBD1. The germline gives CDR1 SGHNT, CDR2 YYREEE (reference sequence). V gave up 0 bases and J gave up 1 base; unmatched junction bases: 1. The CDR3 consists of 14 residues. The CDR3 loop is CASSLGGQSYEQYF. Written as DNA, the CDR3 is TGTGCCAGCAGCTTGGGGGGACAGTCCTACGAGCAGTACTTC.

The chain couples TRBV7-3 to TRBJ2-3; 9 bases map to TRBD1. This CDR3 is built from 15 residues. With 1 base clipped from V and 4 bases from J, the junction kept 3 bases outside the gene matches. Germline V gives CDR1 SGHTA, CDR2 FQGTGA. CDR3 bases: TGTGCCAGCAGCTTAATGGGACAGGGCCCAGATACGCAGTATTTT. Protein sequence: CASSLMGQGPDTQYF.

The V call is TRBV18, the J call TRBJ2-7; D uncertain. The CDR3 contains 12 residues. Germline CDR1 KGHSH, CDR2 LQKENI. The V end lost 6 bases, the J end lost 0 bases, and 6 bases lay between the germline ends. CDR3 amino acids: CASSEISYEQYF. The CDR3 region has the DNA TGTGCCAGCTCCGAAATCTCCTACGAGCAGTACTTC.

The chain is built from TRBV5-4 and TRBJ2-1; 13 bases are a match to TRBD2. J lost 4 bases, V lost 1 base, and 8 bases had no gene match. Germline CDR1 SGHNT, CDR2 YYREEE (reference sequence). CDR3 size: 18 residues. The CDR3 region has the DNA TGTGCCAGCAGCTTGAGAACTAGCGGGAGGGCCAATTACAATGAGCAGTTCTTC. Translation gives CASSLRTSGRANYNEQFF.

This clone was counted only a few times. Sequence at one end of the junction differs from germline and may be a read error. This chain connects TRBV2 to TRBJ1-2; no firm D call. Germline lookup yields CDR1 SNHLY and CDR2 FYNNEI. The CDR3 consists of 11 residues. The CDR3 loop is CASSDFRRSYF. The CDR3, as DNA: TGTGCCAGCAGTGATTTTCGAAGATCCTACTTC.

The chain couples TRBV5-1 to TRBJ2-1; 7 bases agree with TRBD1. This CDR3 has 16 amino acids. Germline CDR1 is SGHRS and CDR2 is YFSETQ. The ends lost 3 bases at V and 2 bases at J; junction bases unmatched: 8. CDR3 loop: CASSSTGVMPYNEQFF. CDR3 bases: TGCGCCAGCAGCTCTACAGGGGTAATGCCCTACAATGAGCAGTTCTTC.

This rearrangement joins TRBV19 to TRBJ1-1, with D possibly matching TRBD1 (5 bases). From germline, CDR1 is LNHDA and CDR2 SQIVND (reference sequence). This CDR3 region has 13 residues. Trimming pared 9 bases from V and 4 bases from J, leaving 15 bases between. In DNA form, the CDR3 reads TGTGCCAGCGGCAGAGGGGCGGGCACTGAAGCTTTCTTT. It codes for CASGRGAGTEAFF.